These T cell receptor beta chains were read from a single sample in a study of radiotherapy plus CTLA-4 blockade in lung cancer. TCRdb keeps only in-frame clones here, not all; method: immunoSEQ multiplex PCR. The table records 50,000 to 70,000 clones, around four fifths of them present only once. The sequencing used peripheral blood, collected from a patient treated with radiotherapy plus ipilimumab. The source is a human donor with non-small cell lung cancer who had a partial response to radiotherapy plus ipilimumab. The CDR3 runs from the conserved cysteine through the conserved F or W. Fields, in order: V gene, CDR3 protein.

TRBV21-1	CASPLGSGHRCHNEQFF
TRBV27	CASSLSSGSNQPQHF
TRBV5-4	CASSFDPTSGGDPSEQYF
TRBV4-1	CASSQGELEYYEQYF
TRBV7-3	CASSYQGGNSPLHF
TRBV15	CATSTSGGTGGSGNTIYF
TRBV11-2	CASSHSAGVSSYNEQFF
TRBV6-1	CASSPRGAHLFF
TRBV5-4	CASSPGQAYPRDTQYF
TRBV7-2	CASSLSTTNSPLHF
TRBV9	CASSVNTVSGANVLTF
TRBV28	CASRDPGQGFTGTEAFF
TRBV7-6	CASSLSGAETQYF
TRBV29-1	CSVVGGAGGYSNQPQHF
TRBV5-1	CASSLGGVGTNEKLFF
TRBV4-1	CASSPTGSQETQYF
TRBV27	CASSLSRGALSPDTQYF
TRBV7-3	CASSLKGGGRSLGLTSPLHF
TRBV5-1	CASSLAGSSYEQYF
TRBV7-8	CASSLGDRDYEQYF
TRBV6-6	CASSYSSSSGNTIYF
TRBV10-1	CATSGTGSYEQYF
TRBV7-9	CASSEDSRELFF
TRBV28	CASFTGQGRTEAFF
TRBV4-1	CASSQAIQGAMNTEAFF
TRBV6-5	CASSYSGGVTGELFF